These 2 T cell receptor beta chains were sequenced from one sample in a study of T-cell memory formation after mild COVID-19. TCRdb fed the 5' RACE reads into MiXCR, producing one record per CDR3 protein. The sample includes a few hundred thousand distinct CDR3 sequences, 15% to 20% of them seen just once. Sample: PBMCs or a T cell subset sorted from them (not recorded which). These receptors originate from a young man who had mild COVID-19 (a few samples of this study predate the infection). Cell type and time point are not known.

The J gene is TRBJ1-6, the V gene TRBV3-1, with D uncertain. CDR1 LGHDT and CDR2 YNNKEL come from the germline V gene (reference sequence). CDR3 length equals 15 residues. The germline V and J ends were trimmed by 0 bases and 7 bases, with 10 bases remaining between them. The CDR3 bases are TGTGCCAGCAGCCAAGAGCTCAGCCCAAATTCACCCCTCCACTTT. It encodes CASSQELSPNSPLHF.

This sequence joins TRBV27 and TRBJ2-2; unclear D gene. The CDR3 consists of 10 residues. Germline V gene data show CDR1 as MNHEY and CDR2 as SMNVEV (reference sequence). V dropped 8 bases and J dropped 8 bases, with 6 bases sitting between them. The CDR3 here is CASGLGELFF. The CDR3, as DNA: TGTGCCAGCGGGTTGGGGGAGCTGTTTTTT.